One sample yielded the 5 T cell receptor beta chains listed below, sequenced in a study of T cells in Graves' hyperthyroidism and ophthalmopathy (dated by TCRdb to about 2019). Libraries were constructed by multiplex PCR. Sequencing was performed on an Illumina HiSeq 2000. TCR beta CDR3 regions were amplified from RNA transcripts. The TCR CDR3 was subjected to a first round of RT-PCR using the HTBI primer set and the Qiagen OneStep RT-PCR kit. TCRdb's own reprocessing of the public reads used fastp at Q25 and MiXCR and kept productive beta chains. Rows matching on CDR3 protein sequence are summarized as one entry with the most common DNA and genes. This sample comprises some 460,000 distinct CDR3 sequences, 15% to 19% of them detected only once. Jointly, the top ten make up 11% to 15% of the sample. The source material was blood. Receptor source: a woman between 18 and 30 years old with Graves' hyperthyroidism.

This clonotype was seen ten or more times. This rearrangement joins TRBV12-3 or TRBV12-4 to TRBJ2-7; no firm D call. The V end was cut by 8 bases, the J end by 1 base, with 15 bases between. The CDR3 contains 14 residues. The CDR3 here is CASRSGMGSYEQYF. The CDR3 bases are TGTGCCAGCCGATCCGGAATGGGGTCCTACGAGCAGTACTTC.

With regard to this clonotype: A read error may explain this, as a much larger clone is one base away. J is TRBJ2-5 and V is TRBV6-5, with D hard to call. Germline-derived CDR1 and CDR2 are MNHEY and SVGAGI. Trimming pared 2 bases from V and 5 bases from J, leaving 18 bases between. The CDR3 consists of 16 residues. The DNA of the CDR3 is TGTGCCAGCAGTTACCCGAAGGGTTTCTGGGTGGAGACCCAGTACTTC. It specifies CASSYPKGFWVETQYF.

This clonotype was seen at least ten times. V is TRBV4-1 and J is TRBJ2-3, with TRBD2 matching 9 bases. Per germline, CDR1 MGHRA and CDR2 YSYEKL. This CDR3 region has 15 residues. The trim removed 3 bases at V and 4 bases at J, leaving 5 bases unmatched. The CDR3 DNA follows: TGCGCCAGCAGCCACCCTAGCGGGAACGCAGATACGCAGTATTTT. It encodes CASSHPSGNADTQYF.

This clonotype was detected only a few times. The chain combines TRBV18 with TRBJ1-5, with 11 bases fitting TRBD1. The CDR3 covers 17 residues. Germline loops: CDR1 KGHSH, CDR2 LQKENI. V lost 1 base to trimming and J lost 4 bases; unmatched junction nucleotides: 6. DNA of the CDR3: TGTGCCAGCTCACCACAGGACAGGGGGCCTTTTAATCAGCCCCAGCATTTT. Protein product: CASSPQDRGPFNQPQHF.

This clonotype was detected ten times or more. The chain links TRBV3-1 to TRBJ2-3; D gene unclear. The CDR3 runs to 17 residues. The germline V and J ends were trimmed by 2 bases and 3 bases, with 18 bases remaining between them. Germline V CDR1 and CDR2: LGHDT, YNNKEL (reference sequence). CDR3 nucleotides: TGTGCCAGCAGCCAATACACAACCGCTGCTAGAACAGATACGCAGTATTTT. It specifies CASSQYTTAARTDTQYF.